The 12 T cell receptor beta chains reported below all come from one sample, sequenced in a study of identical twins. Each CDR3 protein is one row after TCRdb ran MiXCR on the 5' RACE reads. Among 250,000 or so distinct CDR3 sequences, 7% were seen once, and the ten largest hold roughly 3.6%. The sample was also reused in another study, on yellow fever vaccine responses in identical twins.

The sample was memory (CD45RO+) T cells sorted from blood. The receptor source for this set is a woman aged 18-29 years in good health.

The chain uses TRBV5-3 and TRBJ2-3, with a possible D match to TRBD1 (5 bases). TRBV5-3 belongs to the ORF category, with a function that is uncertain. The CDR3 extends over 15 amino acids. Trimming cost V 4 bases and J 0 bases, with 12 bases left between them. For the CDR3, the DNA is TGTGCCAGAAGCCAGGACACCTTTAGCACAGATACGCAGTATTTT. Protein sequence: CARSQDTFSTDTQYF.

The table lists this clonotype with a few counts. This chain uses TRBV29-1 with TRBJ1-1; D not certain. From germline, CDR1 is SQVTM and CDR2 ANQGSEA. The V end lost 7 bases, the J end lost 1 base, and 7 bases lay between the germline ends. The CDR3 has 11 residues. CDR3 protein: CSGGPNTEAFF. CDR3 nucleotides: TGCAGCGGCGGCCCGAACACTGAAGCTTTCTTT.

The sample holds a few counts of this clonotype. The gene calls are TRBV27 and TRBJ2-2; D not certain. V lost 3 bases to trimming and J lost 4 bases, with 12 bases between them. The CDR3 runs 15 residues. Germline lookup yields CDR1 MNHEY and CDR2 SMNVEV (reference sequence). CDR3 in amino acids: CASSFGGVPTGELFF. The CDR3 coding sequence is TGTGCCAGCAGTTTCGGTGGGGTACCCACCGGGGAGCTGTTTTTT.

This clonotype was detected many times. The genes are TRBV20-1 and TRBJ2-7; D is perhaps TRBD1 (6 bases). The length of the CDR3 is 13 residues. The germline V gene has CDR1 DFQATT and CDR2 SNEGSKA (reference sequence). V was trimmed by 5 bases and J by 8 bases, leaving 19 bases between them. This CDR3 reads CSAYSRTAEKQYV. The DNA for the CDR3 is TGCAGTGCTTATTCCCGGACAGCGGAGAAGCAGTACGTC.

The V call is TRBV23-1, the J call TRBJ2-3; the match to TRBD1 covers 9 bases. TRBV23-1 is filed as an ORF, its function uncertain. V dropped 0 bases and J dropped 1; count of bases not matched to a gene: 2. This CDR3 region has 16 residues. CDR3 DNA: TGCGCCAGCAGTCAATCGAGGGACAGGGGCACAGATACGCAGTATTTT. As protein: CASSQSRDRGTDTQYF.

The chain has TRBV15 and TRBJ2-6, with TRBD2 as a possible D gene (5 bases). Germline V CDR1 and CDR2: LNHNV, YYDKDF (reference sequence). CDR3 length: 14 residues. Trimming shortened V by 8 bases and J by 1 base, and 9 bases separated the two germline ends. The CDR3 nucleotides read TGTGCCACCGGTCCGGGGTCTGGGGCCAACGTCCTGACTTTC. Its translation is CATGPGSGANVLTF.

There are many counts of this clonotype. The chain is built from TRBV20-1 and TRBJ2-2; 11 positions match TRBD2. V trimming: 0 bases; J trimming: 8 bases; junction bases outside the gene matches: 5. CDR3 length: 15 residues. Per germline, CDR1 DFQATT and CDR2 SNEGSKA (reference sequence). CDR3 in DNA: TGCAGTGCTAGAGATAGCGGGAGGGCTCCTGGGGAGCTGTTTTTT. Its translation: CSARDSGRAPGELFF.

V usage is TRBV29-1 and J usage is TRBJ1-4; D not certain. This CDR3 has 12 residues. V was pared by 4 bases and J by 2 bases, with 5 bases between. In germline, CDR1 is SQVTM, CDR2 ANQGSEA. CDR3 nucleotides: TGCAGCGTTGTGTCTACTAATGAAAAACTGTTTTTT. Amino acids: CSVVSTNEKLFF.

J is TRBJ1-1 and V is TRBV6-1, with no clear D. V lost 2 bases, J lost 10 bases, and 11 bases lay in between. CDR1 and CDR2 from the germline V gene are MNHNS and SASEGT. The length of the CDR3 is 12 residues. The CDR3 DNA reads as TGTGCCAGCAGTGAATATCTGATTTCAGCTTTCTTT. Its protein product is CASSEYLISAFF.

This clonotype was seen a few times. The chain employs TRBV27 and TRBJ1-2; maybe TRBD1 (6 bases). CDR1 MNHEY and CDR2 SMNVEV come from the germline V gene (reference sequence). The CDR3 is made up of 16 amino acids. V lost 1 base, J lost 0 bases, and 12 bases lay in between. The CDR3 coding sequence is TGTGCCAGCAGTTTATACCGACGGACAGCTAACTATGGCTACACCTTC. It is translated as CASSLYRRTANYGYTF.

This clonotype was observed at least ten times. J is TRBJ2-3 and V is TRBV20-1; 8 bases line up with TRBD2. The germline V gene has CDR1 DFQATT and CDR2 SNEGSKA (reference sequence). This CDR3 is 16 amino acids long. J lost 2 bases, V lost 5 bases, and 12 bases had no gene match. This CDR3 reads CSAQHAAGVSTDTQYF. For the CDR3, the DNA is TGCAGTGCTCAACACGCAGCGGGAGTTTCCACAGATACGCAGTATTTT.

This clonotype turned up a few times. The CDR3 here is CASSTGTSGGTQETQYF. Written as DNA, the CDR3 is TGCGCCAGCAGCACCGGGACTAGCGGGGGGACCCAAGAGACCCAGTACTTC. V gene TRBV5-1 combines with J gene TRBJ2-5; 15 positions agree with TRBD2. Unmatched junction bases numbered 5, after V lost 4 bases and J lost 1 base. There are 17 residues in the CDR3. CDR1 SGHRS and CDR2 YFSETQ come from the germline V gene.